The 18 T cell receptor beta chains presented below share a single source sample, sequenced in a study of CD8+ T cells in alopecia areata (dated by TCRdb to the late 2010s). Pooled mouse cutaneous lymph node cells were stained for CD4, CD8alpha, NKG2D, NKG2ACE and other markers and were then sorted on a BD Influx. The library was produced with the immunoSEQ multiplex PCR assay. RNA was extracted from all samples and reverse transcribed into cDNA, which served as template for TCR sequencing. The clones in this table, taken by TCRdb from immuneACCESS, are in-frame only. Not every clone is retained; where verified, under half of the shortfall comes from an unresolved V gene, and the cause of the rest is unknown. The table notes 250,000 or so clones here, none of them singletons. The ten biggest clones cover 0.9% to 1.5% of the sample. Sequencing was done on a sample of CD4+ T cells sorted from a lymph node. These receptors came from a C3H/HeJ mouse with alopecia areata. This mouse strain bears the MHC haplotype H2-k.

With respect to this clone: All gene names here are mouse names. From the germline J gene comes the end of the CDR3, since the read stops 4 residues before it. Within the sample, other DNA sequences also encode this same CDR3. V gene TRBV5 combines with J gene TRBJ2-3; D remains ambiguous. V shed 4 bases and J shed 0 bases, with 8 bases lying between them. This CDR3 has 14 amino acids. Germline loops: CDR1 LGHNA, CDR2 YNLKQL (reference sequence). The CDR3 DNA, read in part, is TGTGCCAGCAGCCCACAGTCTAGTGCAGAA. It encodes CASSPQSSAE. The complete CDR3 sequence is CASSPQSSAETLYF.

This clone was found a few times. Gene and germline names: mouse. The read ends 4 residues early relative to the CDR3; the germline J gene fills the gap. J is TRBJ1-2 and V is TRBV13-1; 7 bases align to TRBD1. The CDR3 length is 14 residues. Trimming at V came to 2 bases and at J to 0 bases, leaving 1 base not matched to a gene. Germline V gene data show CDR1 as NSHNY and CDR2 as SYGAGN. The covered CDR3 bases are TGTGCCAGCAGTGAGGGACAGTCAAACTCC. It is translated as CASSEGQSNS. The full CDR3 protein reads CASSEGQSNSDYTF.

This clone was observed a handful of times. The gene names given are mouse names. The observed sequence ends 4 residues before the CDR3 terminus, with the missing tail filled in from the germline J gene. The V call is TRBV13-1, the J call TRBJ1-4; D not certain. The germline gives CDR1 NSHNY, CDR2 SYGAGN. This CDR3 has 11 amino acids. CDR3 amino acids: CASSSVERLFF. The part of the CDR3 DNA that was read is TGTGCCAGCAGCTCAGTCGAA.

Points on this clone: Genes and germline are mouse. Coverage ceases 4 residues before the CDR3 finishes, and the germline J gene fills in the end. The genes are TRBV19 and TRBJ2-3; 7 nucleotides agree with TRBD1. Germline CDR1 is FNHDT and CDR2 is SITEND (reference sequence). V shed 3 bases and J 0 bases; nucleotides not matched to a gene: 1. This CDR3 is built from 14 residues. The part of the CDR3 DNA that was read is TGTGCCAGCAGTACGACAGGGAGTGCAGAA. Its protein is CASSTTGSAE. The full CDR3 is CASSTTGSAETLYF.

This clone was counted a few times. Genes and germline come from the mouse. The CDR3 end falls 4 residues outside the read, so it is completed with the germline J gene. V and J are TRBV5 and TRBJ2-5; a possible D gene is TRBD1 (6 bases). Looked up from germline, CDR1 is LGHNA and CDR2 is YNLKQL (reference sequence). The CDR3 contains 14 residues. The CDR3 DNA, read in part, is TGTGCCAGCAGCCAAGCCGGGACAAAAGAC. Its protein is CASSQAGTKD. The full CDR3 protein is CASSQAGTKDTQYF.

This clone has a handful of counts. All gene names here are mouse names. Coverage ceases 4 residues before the CDR3 finishes, and the germline J gene fills in the end. The identical CDR3 is also encoded by other nucleotide sequences in the sample. This chain uses TRBV19 with TRBJ2-3, with D possibly TRBD1 on 7 matching bases. V dropped 3 bases and J dropped 1 base, with 12 bases sitting between them. The CDR3 consists of 15 residues. CDR1 and CDR2 (germline): FNHDT, SITEND (reference sequence). CDR3 protein: CASSRGGAGAETLYF. The CDR3 DNA, read in part, is TGTGCCAGCAGTAGAGGGGGCGCCGGTGCAGAA.

This clone was picked up a small number of times. Germline and genes: mouse. Coverage ceases 4 residues before the CDR3 finishes, and the germline J gene fills in the end. The V gene is TRBV13-3, the J gene TRBJ2-3; D uncertain. With 3 bases removed from V and 0 bases from J, the gap between germline ends came to 8 bases. The CDR3 totals 14 residues. Germline CDR1 NNHDY, CDR2 SYVADS. CDR3 DNA (partial): TGTGCCAGCAGTGCCACAGCTAGTGCAGAA. Its translation: CASSATASAE. The complete CDR3 sequence is CASSATASAETLYF.

This clone was seen a few times. Gene names and germline refer to mouse. The read ends 4 residues shy of where the CDR3 ends; the end is completed using the germline J gene. V and J are TRBV19 and TRBJ2-1, with unresolved D. There are 13 residues in the CDR3. Germline loops: CDR1 FNHDT, CDR2 SITEND (reference sequence). Trimming pared 3 bases from V and 1 base from J, leaving 5 bases between. CDR3 in amino acids: CASSNKNYAEQFF. The DNA read from the CDR3 is TGTGCCAGCAGTAACAAAAACTATGCT. The complete variable domain, with remaining parts taken from reference TRBV19 and TRBJ2-1, reads GGIITQTPKFLIGQEGQKLTLKCQQNFNHDTMYWYRQDSGKGLRLIYYSITENDLQKGDLSEGYDASREKKSSFSLTVTSAQKNEMAVFLCASSNKNYAEQFFGPGTRLTVL.

Points on this clone: Mouse names are used for the genes. The CDR3 is cut off 4 residues early in the read; its end comes from the germline J gene. The chain combines TRBV19 with TRBJ2-3; weak D call: TRBD1 (5 bases). The CDR3 runs 15 residues. V was pared by 4 bases and J by 1 base, with 13 bases between. The germline gives CDR1 FNHDT, CDR2 SITEND (reference sequence). The CDR3 region is CASSLPGRRAETLYF. The CDR3 bases that were read are TGTGCCAGCAGTCTTCCAGGGAGACGTGCAGAA.

This clone has only a few counts. The germline and genes are mouse ones. The read ends 4 residues before the CDR3 terminus; that terminus is restored from the germline J gene. J is TRBJ2-2 and V is TRBV5; possible D gene TRBD1, 6 bases. Trimming removed 6 bases from V and 4 bases from J, with 9 bases in between. Per the germline V gene, CDR1 is LGHNA and CDR2 is YNLKQL (reference sequence). CDR3 size: 13 residues. The CDR3 loop is CASRQGRTGQLYF. The DNA read from the CDR3 is TGTGCCAGCAGACAGGGCCGCACCGGG.

At least ten counts were recorded for this clone. Genes and germline come from the mouse. The CDR3 end is not reached by the read, which stops 4 residues before it; the germline J gene fills it in. The chain recombines TRBV14 with TRBJ2-5; 8 positions match TRBD1. Germline V gene sequence: CDR1 SGHDT, CDR2 FRDEAV. The CDR3 has 13 residues. The CDR3 DNA, read in part, is TGTGCCAGCAGCCCAGGGGGCAGGGAC. Encoded protein: CASSPGGRD. The entire CDR3 protein is CASSPGGRDTQYF. The full variable domain, with the rest looked up from reference TRBV14 and TRBJ2-5, is EAGVTQSPRYAVLQEGQAVSFWCDPISGHDTLYWYQQPRDQGPQLLVYFRDEAVIDNSQLPSDRFSAVRPKGTNSTLKIQSAKQGDTATYLCASSPGGRDTQYFGPGTRLLVL.

This clone has a handful of counts. The gene names given are mouse names. Coverage ceases 4 residues before the CDR3 finishes, and the germline J gene fills in the end. The rearrangement links TRBV19 to TRBJ2-2; 9 bases are shared with TRBD2. CDR3 size: 14 residues. The V and J ends lost 6 bases and 0 bases, in that order; junction bases with no gene match: 0. The V gene's germline CDR1 is FNHDT and CDR2 SITEND (reference sequence). Here the CDR3 reads CASNWGANTGQLYF. The sequenced part of the CDR3 DNA is TGTGCCAGCAACTGGGGGGCAAACACCGGG.

A note on this clone: Mouse names are used for the genes. The read ends 4 residues before the CDR3 terminus; that terminus is restored from the germline J gene. The V and J genes are TRBV19 and TRBJ1-2; 9 bases fit TRBD1. V gave up 6 bases and J gave up 0 bases; unmatched junction bases: 3. This CDR3 is built from 14 residues. Looked up from germline, CDR1 is FNHDT and CDR2 is SITEND (reference sequence). The DNA read from the CDR3 is TGTGCCAGCAACCGGGACAGGGCAAACTCC. Translation: CASNRDRANS. In full, the CDR3 is CASNRDRANSDYTF.

Worth noting for this clone: Mouse gene names and germline throughout. The read finishes 4 residues shy of the CDR3 end, and the germline J gene is used to complete it. The V call is TRBV4, the J call TRBJ2-4, with 8 positions matching TRBD2. The CDR3 consists of 14 residues. CDR1 and CDR2 from the germline V gene are LGHDT and YNNKQL (reference sequence). J was trimmed by 3 bases and V by 8 bases; bases with no gene match: 7. CDR3 residues: CASLHRGGQNTLYF. Partial CDR3 DNA: TGTGCCAGCCTCCACCGGGGGGGCCAAAAC.

On this clone itself: Genes and germline come from the mouse. The read stops 4 residues short of the end of the CDR3; the missing end is completed from the germline J gene. This sequence joins TRBV13-1 and TRBJ1-2, with TRBD1 matching 7 bases. Trimming took 3 bases from V and 0 from J; bases not matched to a gene: 5. This CDR3 contains 15 residues. Germline V gene data show CDR1 as NSHNY and CDR2 as SYGAGN. The DNA read from the CDR3 is TGTGCCAGCAGTGTCTCAGGGGGTTCAAACTCC. Residues: CASSVSGGSNS. The full CDR3 reads CASSVSGGSNSDYTF.

This clone was detected a few times. Gene names refer to mouse genes. The CDR3 is cut off 4 residues early in the read; its end comes from the germline J gene. This rearrangement joins TRBV13-1 to TRBJ2-5; TRBD1 is a possible D gene (5 bases). Germline assignment: CDR1 NSHNY and CDR2 SYGAGN. There are 13 residues in the CDR3. The chain's CDR3 is CASSSDKKDTQYF. Partial CDR3 DNA: TGTGCCAGCAGTTCGGACAAAAAAGAC.

The table lists this clone with a few counts. Genes and germline come from the mouse. The CDR3 is cut off 4 residues early in the read; its end comes from the germline J gene. The chain carries TRBV17 and TRBJ2-5; no definite D call. Germline CDR1 reads MNHDT; CDR2 reads YYDKIL. The CDR3 runs 13 residues. V lost 3 bases, J lost 2 bases, and 6 bases lay in between. The sequenced part of the CDR3 DNA is TGTGCTAGCAGTAGGAACAGCCAAGAC. It translates to CASSRNSQD. The entire CDR3 protein is CASSRNSQDTQYF. The full variable domain, in which reference TRBV17 and TRBJ2-5 provide the parts outside the CDR3, is DTTVKQNPRYKLARVGKPVNLICSQTMNHDTMYWYQKKPNQAPKLLLFYYDKILNREADTFEKFQSSRPNNSFCSLYIGSAGLEYSAMYLCASSRNSQDTQYFGPGTRLLVL.

Comment on this clone: The genes are named according to mouse. The read ends 4 residues early relative to the CDR3; the germline J gene fills the gap. The genes are TRBV17 and TRBJ2-5; no clear D gene. The V end was cut by 5 bases, the J end by 0 bases, with 9 bases between. Germline CDR1 is MNHDT and CDR2 is YYDKIL. The CDR3 loop spans 14 amino acids. This CDR3 is CASSPRGNQDTQYF. The sequenced part of the CDR3 DNA is TGTGCTAGCAGTCCCCGAGGGAACCAAGAC.